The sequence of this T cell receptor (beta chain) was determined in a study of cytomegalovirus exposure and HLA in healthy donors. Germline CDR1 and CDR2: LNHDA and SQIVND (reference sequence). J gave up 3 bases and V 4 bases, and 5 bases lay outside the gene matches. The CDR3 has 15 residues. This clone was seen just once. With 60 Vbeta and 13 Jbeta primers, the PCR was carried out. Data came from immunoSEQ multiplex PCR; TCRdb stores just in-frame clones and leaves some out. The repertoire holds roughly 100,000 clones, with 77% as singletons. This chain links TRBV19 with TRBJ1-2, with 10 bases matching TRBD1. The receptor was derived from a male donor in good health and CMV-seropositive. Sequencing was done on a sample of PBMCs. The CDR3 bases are TGTGCCAGTAGTACTACCGGGACAGGGGACTATGGCTACACCTTC. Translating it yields CASSTTGTGDYGYTF.